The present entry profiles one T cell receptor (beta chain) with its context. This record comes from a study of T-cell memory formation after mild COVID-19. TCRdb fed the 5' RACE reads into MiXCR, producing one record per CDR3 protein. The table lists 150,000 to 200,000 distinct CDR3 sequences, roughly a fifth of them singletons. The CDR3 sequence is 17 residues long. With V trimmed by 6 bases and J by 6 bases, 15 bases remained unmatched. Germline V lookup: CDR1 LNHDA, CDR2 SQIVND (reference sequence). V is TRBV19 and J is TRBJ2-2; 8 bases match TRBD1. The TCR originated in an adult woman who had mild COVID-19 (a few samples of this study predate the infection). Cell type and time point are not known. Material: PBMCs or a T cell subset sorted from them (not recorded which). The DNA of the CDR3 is TGTGCCAGTAGCAACCCACCGGACAGGGCGGGCGCCGGGGAGCTGTTTTTT. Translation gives CASSNPPDRAGAGELFF. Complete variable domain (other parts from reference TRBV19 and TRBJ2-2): DGGITQSPKYLFRKEGQNVTLSCEQNLNHDAMYWYRQDPGQGLRLIYYSQIVNDFQKGDIAEGYSVSREKKESFPLTVTSAQKNPTAFYLCASSNPPDRAGAGELFFGEGSRLTVL.